The text below deals with one TCR beta chain. The antigen remains unidentified. The sample comes from a study of T cells in tumors after PD-1 blockade. Overall study results and limits: Blood contained approximately 40% of the tumor's TCR clonotypes.

Some clones are missing from TCRdb's copy, which holds only in-frame ones; the method was immunoSEQ multiplex PCR. The profile covers around 7,000 clones, with nearly 70% appearing a single time and approximately 10% taken by the ten largest. V lost 5 bases and J 1 base, leaving 8 bases between the germline ends. CDR3 size: 13 residues. Germline-derived CDR1 and CDR2 are MRHNA and SNTAGT. The chain is built from TRBV6-4 and TRBJ1-1; D is ambiguous. The source is a human donor with basal cell carcinoma. The sample in question was tumor tissue, obtained after anti-PD-1 treatment. CDR3 coding DNA: TGTGCCAGCAGTTTAGAACAGAACACTGAAGCTTTCTTT. It is translated as CASSLEQNTEAFF.